This TCR beta chain was captured by sequencing in a study of vaccination effects on CD4 cells after COVID-19. The ends were cut back, 6 bases at V and 0 bases at J, with 18 bases in the middle. Germline loops: CDR1 MNHNY, CDR2 SVGAGI (reference sequence). This CDR3 has 16 residues. Details on this clone: Its specificity is unknown.

General observations from the study: Cross-reactivity toward common cold coronaviruses was confined to only 1 of 255 vaccine-induced clones in healthy vaccinees.

Prior to sequencing, the ViraFEST assay stimulated PBMC with viral peptide pools, which expanded the antigen-specific CD4+ T cells. Subsequent to roughly 9 days of culture, CD4+ T cells were isolated. Participants received two doses of either the BNT162b2 or mRNA-1273 vaccine. None of these healthy vaccinees had been infected with SARS-CoV-2 before vaccination. Measured with immunoSEQ multiplex PCR; TCRdb has only the in-frame clones, and not every one. The table has about 46,000 clones, around three quarters seen once. Specimen: CD4+ T cells from PBMCs cultured with HCoV-OC43 spike peptides, collected after COVID-19 vaccination. The sample's subset: HCoV-OC43 spike overlapping peptide pool stimulation. The clonotype comes from a human donor who received a COVID-19 vaccine. The rearrangement joins TRBV6-6 to TRBJ2-7; D is tentatively TRBD1 or TRBD2 (5 bases each). The CDR3, as DNA: TGTGCCAGCAGCGGACCCGGGACGACCTTCTCCTACGAGCAGTACTTC. It is translated as CASSGPGTTFSYEQYF.